These T cell receptor beta chains were read from a single sample in a study of regulatory T cells in long-lasting Graves disease. TCRdb re-called the multiplex PCR reads with MiXCR, one entry per CDR3 protein. The table includes under 500,000 distinct CDR3 sequences, less than 25% detected once. Material: peripheral blood mononuclear cells (PBMCs), obtained when the disease was refractory, from a patient treated with antithyroid drugs. The receptors here all came from a female donor with Graves disease. Each CDR3 is given with its conserved first and last residue. The order of the fields is clone size, D gene, J gene, V gene, CDR3 protein, CDR3 DNA. A D gene is named only where the DNA matches it firmly. Part of the rows lack a size; the others show once, few, many or a class for expanded clones.

- | - | TRBJ2-1 | TRBV20-1 | CSARVGGENEQFF | TGCAGTGCTAGAGTAGGCGGGGAAAATGAGCAGTTCTTC
- | - | TRBJ2-7 | TRBV6-1 | CASSGRNRDHEQYF | TGTGCCAGCAGTGGTAGAAACAGGGACCACGAGCAGTACTTC
many | TRBD1 | TRBJ2-5 | TRBV6-5 | CASSYSGQGETQYF | TGTGCCAGCAGTTACTCAGGACAGGGAGAGACCCAGTACTTC
many | TRBD1 | TRBJ1-5 | TRBV6-1 | CASQPWDRGGNQPQHF | TGTGCCAGCCAACCCTGGGACAGGGGAGGTAATCAGCCCCAGCATTTT
- | - | TRBJ2-1 | TRBV12-3/TRBV12-4 | CASSAGFEQFF | TGTGCCAGCAGCGCCGGATTTGAGCAGTTCTTC
- | TRBD2 | TRBJ2-5 | TRBV5-5 | CASSLGGVAGGRETQYF | TGTGCCAGCAGCTTGGGAGGGGTGGCGGGAGGTAGAGAGACCCAGTACTTC
- | - | TRBJ1-2 | TRBV15 | CATSREANGYTF | TGTGCCACCAGCAGAGAGGCAAATGGCTACACCTTC
- | TRBD1 | TRBJ2-7 | TRBV7-2 | CASRPGQEYEQYF | TGTGCCAGCAGACCGGGACAGGAGTACGAGCAGTACTTC
few | TRBD2 | TRBJ2-7 | TRBV6-5 | CASSSQRGPSYEQYF | TGTGCCAGCAGTTCCCAGCGGGGACCCTCCTACGAGCAGTACTTC
- | TRBD2 | TRBJ2-7 | TRBV10-3 | CAIGPSGSSYEQYF | TGTGCCATCGGCCCTAGCGGAAGCTCCTACGAGCAGTACTTC
- | - | TRBJ1-6 | TRBV30 | CAWSVGRLPHF | TGTGCCTGGAGTGTGGGACGGCTCCCCCACTTT
- | TRBD1 | TRBJ1-5 | TRBV3-1 | CASSQTSTGMGNQPQHF | TGTGCCAGCAGCCAAACCTCGACAGGGATGGGCAATCAGCCCCAGCATTTT
few | - | TRBJ2-3 | TRBV29-1 | CSVEEGSTTDTQYF | TGCAGCGTTGAAGAGGGGAGTACCACAGATACGCAGTATTTT
many | - | TRBJ1-4 | TRBV6-1 | CASTLRRGPNEKLFF | TGTGCCAGCACCCTACGGAGGGGCCCTAATGAAAAACTGTTTTTT
many | - | TRBJ2-5 | TRBV20-1 | CSARDLGTYEETQYF | TGCAGTGCTAGAGATCTGGGGACTTACGAAGAGACCCAGTACTTC
few | - | TRBJ1-1 | TRBV5-6 | CASSFSTGGFRAFF | TGTGCCAGCAGCTTCTCGACGGGGGGGTTTCGAGCTTTCTTT
many | - | TRBJ1-6 | TRBV12-3/TRBV12-4 | CATTQGRYNSPLHF | TGTGCCACGACTCAGGGCCGCTATAATTCACCCCTCCACTTT
few | TRBD1 | TRBJ2-3 | TRBV27 | CASSLFGTGGADTQYF | TGTGCCAGCAGTTTATTCGGGACAGGGGGCGCAGATACGCAGTATTTT
many | - | TRBJ2-2 | TRBV12-3/TRBV12-4 | CASTHPPGGELFF | TGTGCCAGCACCCACCCGCCTGGCGGGGAGCTGTTTTTT
- | - | TRBJ2-7 | TRBV5-1 | CASSLMSTGEQYF | TGCGCCAGCAGCTTGATGAGTACGGGCGAGCAGTACTTC
- | TRBD1 | TRBJ2-7 | TRBV20-1 | CSARPGQEIYEQYF | TGCAGTGCACGTCCGGGACAGGAAATCTACGAGCAGTACTTC
few | TRBD1 | TRBJ2-5 | TRBV20-1 | CSAPNPLGTEETQYF | TGCAGTGCTCCTAACCCCCTCGGGACAGAAGAGACCCAGTACTTC
many | - | TRBJ2-7 | TRBV4-1 | CASSPGNAYEQYF | TGCGCCAGCAGCCCAGGGAACGCCTACGAGCAGTACTTC
many | TRBD1 | TRBJ2-4 | TRBV2 | CASTSGTGGKNIQYF | TGTGCCAGCACTTCCGGGACAGGGGGTAAAAACATTCAGTACTTC
- | TRBD2 | TRBJ2-1 | TRBV7-2 | CASSYRGGDEQFF | TGTGCCAGCAGCTACCGGGGGGGAGATGAGCAGTTCTTC
many | - | TRBJ2-5 | TRBV30 | CAWSPDTGKRETQYF | TGTGCCTGGAGTCCAGACACAGGGAAAAGGGAGACCCAGTACTTC
- | - | TRBJ2-6 | TRBV7-9 | CASSWVVLAGANVLTF | TGTGCCAGCAGCTGGGTGGTTCTGGCTGGGGCCAACGTCCTGACTTTC
many | TRBD2 | TRBJ2-2 | TRBV20-1 | CSARHSGMNTGELFF | TGCAGTGCTCGTCATAGCGGGATGAACACCGGGGAGCTGTTTTTT
few | TRBD2 | TRBJ2-1 | TRBV11-2 | CASSFRTSGSAEQFF | TGTGCCAGCAGCTTCCGCACTAGCGGGAGCGCCGAGCAGTTCTTC
- | TRBD1 | TRBJ2-1 | TRBV28 | CASRRTGVAGEQFF | TGTGCCAGCAGAAGGACAGGGGTAGCCGGGGAGCAGTTCTTC
many | - | TRBJ2-5 | TRBV4-2 | CASSLLQGSETQYF | TGTGCCAGCAGCCTACTACAGGGATCGGAGACCCAGTACTTC
few | - | TRBJ1-6 | TRBV11-1 | CASSTRSANSPLHF | TGTGCCAGCAGCACGCGCTCAGCAAATTCACCCCTCCACTTT
many | - | TRBJ1-3 | TRBV6-1 | CASSISTGTMARGNTIYF | TGTGCCAGCAGCATCTCAACCGGGACAATGGCTCGAGGAAACACCATATATTTT
- | - | TRBJ2-5 | TRBV10-2 | CASSNTGPETQYF | TGCGCCAGCAGTAACACAGGGCCCGAGACCCAGTACTTC
- | - | TRBJ1-2 | TRBV10-1 | CASSANGYTF | TGCGCCAGCAGCGCCAATGGCTACACCTTC
- | - | TRBJ1-6 | TRBV20-1 | CSASSGSYNSPLHF | TGCAGTGCTAGTTCTGGCTCCTATAATTCACCCCTCCACTTT
few | - | TRBJ1-2 | TRBV7-2 | CASSLSRGYTF | TGTGCCAGCAGCTTAAGCAGGGGCTACACCTTC
many | - | TRBJ1-6 | TRBV6-5 | CASSYLGGGDSPLHF | TGTGCCAGCAGTTATCTTGGGGGAGGAGATTCACCCCTCCACTTT
many | TRBD1 | TRBJ1-1 | TRBV7-9 | CASSPPGGTEAFF | TGTGCCAGCAGTCCCCCAGGGGGCACTGAAGCTTTCTTT
few | - | TRBJ2-5 | TRBV20-1 | CSAGVQGGQETQYF | TGCAGTGCTGGAGTACAGGGTGGGCAAGAGACCCAGTACTTC
- | TRBD1 | TRBJ2-5 | TRBV19 | CANSTQGAGETQYF | TGTGCCAATAGTACCCAGGGGGCGGGGGAGACCCAGTACTTC
- | - | TRBJ2-5 | TRBV3-1 | CASSLLPGARETQYF | TGTGCCAGCAGCCTCCTCCCCGGGGCCCGGGAGACCCAGTACTTC
many | - | TRBJ2-2 | TRBV11-2 | CASSLRGQVTGELFF | TGTGCCAGCAGCTTAAGGGGCCAGGTCACCGGGGAGCTGTTTTTT
few | - | TRBJ1-1 | TRBV6-1 | CASFLGNTEAFF | TGTGCCAGCTTTCTCGGGAACACTGAAGCTTTCTTT
many | - | TRBJ2-5 | TRBV2 | CASSDGYQETQYF | TGTGCCAGCAGTGACGGGTACCAAGAGACCCAGTACTTC
few | TRBD1 | TRBJ2-7 | TRBV6-1 | CVTRDSTYEQYF | TGCGTGACCCGGGACAGCACCTACGAGCAGTACTTC
many | - | TRBJ1-5 | TRBV12-3/TRBV12-4 | CASSFLGNSNQPQHF | TGTGCCAGCAGTTTTCTCGGAAATAGCAATCAGCCCCAGCATTTT